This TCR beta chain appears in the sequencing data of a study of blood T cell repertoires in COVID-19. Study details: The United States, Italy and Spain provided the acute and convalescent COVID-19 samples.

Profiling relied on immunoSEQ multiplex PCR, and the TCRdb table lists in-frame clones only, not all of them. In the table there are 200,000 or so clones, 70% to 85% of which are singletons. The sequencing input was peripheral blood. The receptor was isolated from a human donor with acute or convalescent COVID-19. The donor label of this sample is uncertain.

The CDR3 DNA follows: TGTGCCTGGAGTGCATTGACACGCACAGATACGCAGTATTTT. Its translation is CAWSALTRTDTQYF. J is TRBJ2-3 and V is TRBV30; no clear D. Germline assignment: CDR1 GTSNPN and CDR2 SVGIG (reference sequence). The ends were cut back, 1 base at V and 1 base at J, with 9 bases in the middle. This CDR3 comprises 14 residues.